This record concerns one TCR beta chain sequence. The antigen is not known. The data originate from a study of T-cell reconstitution after alpha-beta-depleted transplantation in children. Study outcomes and limitations: One year after transplant, T-cell counts and diversity came mostly from newly produced T cells. Reports say that about two months after transplant, the alpha-beta T cells came out of several hundred graft clones that had expanded. The study traced high day-60 TCRbeta diversity in some patients to surviving recipient T cells and thymic progenitors.

Germline CDR1 is WSHSY and CDR2 is SAAADI. This CDR3 has 13 residues. Deletions cut 4 bases from V and 0 bases from J, with 4 bases between. As it was prepared, the TCRbeta library received unique molecular identifiers. TCRdb independently ran MiXCR on the PCR reads; one entry per CDR3 protein. Altogether a few hundred thousand distinct CDR3 sequences are present, approximately 24% being singletons, with the ten largest covering around 4.8%. The source was PBMCs, mostly from graft donor cells, collected 360 days after TCRalphabeta/CD19-depleted stem cell transplant. This receptor was obtained from a female patient between 2 and 10 years old who had a stem cell transplant for congenital amegakaryocytic thrombocytopenia, so the T cells may come from the graft donor. The chain has TRBV10-2 and TRBJ1-5; D ambiguous. CDR3 protein: CASSGTSNQPQHF. The CDR3 DNA reads TGCGCCAGCAGTGGCACTAGCAATCAGCCCCAGCATTTT.